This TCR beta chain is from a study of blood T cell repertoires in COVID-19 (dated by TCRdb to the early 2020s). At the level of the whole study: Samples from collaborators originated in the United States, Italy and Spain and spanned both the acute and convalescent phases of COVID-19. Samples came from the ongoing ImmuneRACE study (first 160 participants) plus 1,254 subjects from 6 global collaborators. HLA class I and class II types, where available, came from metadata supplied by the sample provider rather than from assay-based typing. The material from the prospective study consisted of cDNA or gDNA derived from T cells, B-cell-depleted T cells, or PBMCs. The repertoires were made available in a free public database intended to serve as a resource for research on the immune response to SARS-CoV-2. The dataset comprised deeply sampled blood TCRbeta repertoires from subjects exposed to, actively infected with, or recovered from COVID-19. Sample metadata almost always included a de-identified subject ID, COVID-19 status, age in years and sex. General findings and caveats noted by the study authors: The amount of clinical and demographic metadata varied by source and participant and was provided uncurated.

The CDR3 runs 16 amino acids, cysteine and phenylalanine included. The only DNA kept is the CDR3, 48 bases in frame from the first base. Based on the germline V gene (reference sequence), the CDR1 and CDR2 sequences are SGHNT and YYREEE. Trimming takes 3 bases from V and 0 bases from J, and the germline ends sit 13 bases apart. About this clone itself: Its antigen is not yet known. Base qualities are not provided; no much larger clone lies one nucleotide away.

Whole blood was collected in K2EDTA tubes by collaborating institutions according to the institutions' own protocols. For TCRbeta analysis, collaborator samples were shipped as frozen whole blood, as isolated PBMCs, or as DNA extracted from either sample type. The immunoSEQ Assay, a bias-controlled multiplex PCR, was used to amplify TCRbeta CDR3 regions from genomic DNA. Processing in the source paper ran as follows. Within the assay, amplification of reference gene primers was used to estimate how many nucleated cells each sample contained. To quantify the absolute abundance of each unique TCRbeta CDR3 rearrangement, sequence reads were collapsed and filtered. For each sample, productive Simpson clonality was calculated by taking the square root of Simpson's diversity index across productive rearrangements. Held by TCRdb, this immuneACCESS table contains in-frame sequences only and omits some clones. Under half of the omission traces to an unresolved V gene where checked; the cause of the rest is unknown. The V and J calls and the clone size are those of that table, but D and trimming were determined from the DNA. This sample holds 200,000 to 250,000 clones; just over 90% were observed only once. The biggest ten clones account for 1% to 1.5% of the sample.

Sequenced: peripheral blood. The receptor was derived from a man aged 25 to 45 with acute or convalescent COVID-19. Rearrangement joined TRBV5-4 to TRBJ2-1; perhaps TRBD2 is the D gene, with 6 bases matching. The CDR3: CASSWGGGTSYNEQFF. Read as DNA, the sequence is TGTGCCAGCAGCTGGGGCGGCGGGACCTCCTACAATGAGCAGTTCTTC.